A selection of T cell receptor beta chains follows, all from one sample in a study of cytomegalovirus exposure and HLA in healthy donors. Measured with immunoSEQ multiplex PCR; TCRdb has only the in-frame clones, and not every one. The sample carries 85,000 to 110,000 clones, around 77% recorded once. Sequencing was done on a sample of PBMCs. The source of these receptors is a man aged 45-60 years in good health and CMV-seropositive. Each CDR3 is given with its conserved first and last residue. D genes are given only for firm matches. For some rows the clone size is stated as once, few or many, or as a class when expanded; others skip it.

>TRBJ2-1|once|17|-|TRBV7-8
CASSLAGLERPYNEQFF
TGTGCCAGCAGCTTAGCGGGGCTTGAGAGGCCCTACAATGAGCAGTTCTTC
>TRBJ2-2|-|15|-|TRBV27
CASSPFRGVTGELFF
TGTGCCAGCAGCCCCTTTCGGGGAGTCACCGGGGAGCTGTTTTTT
>TRBJ2-3|-|17|-|TRBV2
CASSETVSGHEGDTQYF
TGTGCCAGCAGTGAAACGGTTAGCGGCCACGAGGGGGATACGCAGTATTTT
>TRBJ1-2|-|14|-|TRBV5-1
CASSLDSDSYGYTF
TGCGCCAGCAGCTTGGATTCAGACTCCTATGGCTACACCTTC
>TRBJ2-7|-|14|-|TRBV6-5
CASSKGAASYEQYF
TGTGCCAGCAGCAAAGGGGCAGCCTCCTACGAGCAGTACTTC
>TRBJ2-3|-|17|-|TRBV5-8
CASSLVVRLVGRDTQYF
TGTGCCAGCAGCTTGGTGGTTAGGCTAGTTGGTCGAGATACGCAGTATTTT
>TRBJ2-7|once|17|TRBD1|TRBV30
CAWSGFGQGSVIGEQYF
TGTGCCTGGAGTGGTTTCGGACAGGGGTCAGTGATCGGCGAGCAGTACTTC
>TRBJ2-5|once|12|-|TRBV5-1
CASKASSETQYF
TGCGCCAGCAAAGCGTCGTCGGAGACCCAGTACTTC
>TRBJ2-1|-|16|-|TRBV28
CASSPGPDREYNEQFF
TGTGCCAGCAGTCCCGGTCCCGACAGAGAATACAATGAGCAGTTCTTC
>TRBJ1-5|-|14|TRBD1|TRBV4-2
CASSPTGINQPQHF
TGTGCCAGCAGCCCGACAGGGATCAATCAGCCCCAGCATTTT
>TRBJ2-5|-|15|TRBD1|TRBV5-1
CASSLDPGGYETQYF
TGCGCCAGCAGCTTGGATCCAGGGGGCTATGAGACCCAGTACTTC
>TRBJ2-7|-|15|TRBD2|TRBV7-2
CASSLAGGPSYEQYF
TGTGCCAGCAGCCTAGCGGGAGGGCCTTCGTACGAGCAGTACTTC
>TRBJ2-1|-|15|-|TRBV7-9
CASSSPGQAYNEQFF
TGTGCCAGCAGCTCACCGGGACAAGCCTACAATGAGCAGTTCTTC
>TRBJ2-1|-|13|-|TRBV6-5
CASSSRAQGEQFF
TGTGCCAGCAGTTCCCGGGCCCAGGGGGAGCAGTTCTTC
>TRBJ2-2|-|16|-|TRBV27
CASSLIQPAGTGELFF
TGTGCCAGCAGTTTAATACAGCCCGCGGGCACCGGGGAGCTGTTTTTT
>TRBJ2-3|-|16|-|TRBV5-1
CASSLERRTGTDTQYF
TGCGCCAGCAGCTTGGAGCGGAGAACCGGCACAGATACGCAGTATTTT
>TRBJ2-3|-|18|-|TRBV4-1
CASSQDWNAGFWADTQYF
TGCGCCAGCAGCCAAGATTGGAATGCGGGGTTTTGGGCAGATACGCAGTATTTT
>TRBJ1-1|-|15|TRBD1|TRBV28
CASKLRDRQNTEAFF
TGTGCCAGCAAGCTGAGGGACAGACAAAACACTGAAGCTTTCTTT
>TRBJ2-2|-|15|-|TRBV9
CASSATGWGTGELFF
TGTGCCAGCAGCGCCACAGGGTGGGGCACCGGGGAGCTGTTTTTT
>TRBJ2-7|-|15|-|TRBV6-5
CASSYGLAGSYEQYF
TGTGCCAGCAGTTACGGCTTGGCGGGCTCCTACGAGCAGTACTTC
>TRBJ2-3|-|19|TRBD1|TRBV2
CASIEGQGASLGGTDTQYF
TGTGCCAGCATAGAAGGACAGGGGGCATCTCTGGGCGGCACAGATACGCAGTATTTT
>TRBJ2-6|-|18|TRBD2|TRBV2
CASSEYVAGVGGANVLTF
TGTGCCAGCAGTGAATATGTAGCGGGAGTGGGTGGGGCCAACGTCCTGACTTTC
>TRBJ2-3|-|17|TRBD1|TRBV4-1
CASSQLQGTGGTDTQYF
TGCGCCAGCAGCCAACTTCAGGGGACAGGGGGCACAGATACGCAGTATTTT
>TRBJ2-3|-|15|TRBD1|TRBV10-1
CASSETRTGPDTQYF
TGCGCCAGCAGTGAAACAAGGACAGGGCCAGATACGCAGTATTTT
>TRBJ2-3|-|16|TRBD2|TRBV9
CASSAQTSLSTDTQYF
TGTGCCAGCAGCGCCCAGACTAGCTTGAGCACAGATACGCAGTATTTT
>TRBJ2-7|-|13|-|TRBV9
CASSEAGKSEQYF
TGTGCCAGCAGCGAAGCAGGGAAGAGCGAGCAGTACTTC
>TRBJ2-2|-|16|TRBD1|TRBV18
CASSPRDSSNTGELFF
TGTGCCAGCTCACCCCGGGACAGCTCGAACACCGGGGAGCTGTTTTTT
>TRBJ2-5|-|12|-|TRBV19
CASSPTAGTQYF
TGTGCCAGTAGCCCGACAGCGGGGACCCAGTACTTC
>TRBJ1-4|-|14|-|TRBV6-1
CASRSTGTNEKLFF
TGTGCCAGCAGGTCCACAGGGACTAATGAAAAACTGTTTTTT
>TRBJ2-7|-|15|TRBD2|TRBV4-3
CASSQEISGRWEQYF
TGCGCCAGCAGCCAAGAAATTAGCGGGAGGTGGGAGCAGTACTTC
>TRBJ1-1|-|15|-|TRBV28
CASSPTGDLNTEAFF
TGTGCCAGCAGCCCCACGGGGGACCTGAACACTGAAGCTTTCTTT
>TRBJ2-4|once|12|-|TRBV10-1
CASNIAKNIQYF
TGCGCCAGCAATATAGCCAAAAACATTCAGTACTTC
>TRBJ2-7|-|12|TRBD1|TRBV14
CASKGQGYEQYF
TGTGCCAGCAAGGGACAGGGCTACGAGCAGTACTTC
>TRBJ2-1|few|16|-|TRBV27
CASSSGDGVEGNEQFF
TGTGCCAGCAGTTCGGGCGACGGGGTAGAAGGAAATGAGCAGTTCTTC
>TRBJ2-3|few|15|TRBD2|TRBV9
CASSVVGGPSDTQYF
TGTGCCAGCAGCGTCGTGGGAGGGCCCTCAGATACGCAGTATTTT
>TRBJ2-5|-|14|TRBD2|TRBV11-2
CATEGQLAGETQYF
TGTGCCACCGAAGGACAACTAGCGGGAGAGACCCAGTACTTC
>TRBJ1-2|-|13|-|TRBV10-2
CASSEYRDYGYTF
TGCGCCAGCAGTGAGTACAGGGACTATGGCTACACCTTC
>TRBJ2-7|-|12|-|TRBV27
CASSENSYEQYF
TGTGCCAGCAGCGAGAACTCCTACGAGCAGTACTTC
>TRBJ2-3|once|15|TRBD2|TRBV7-9
CASSLWAGEGDTQYF
TGTGCCAGCAGCTTATGGGCGGGAGAAGGAGATACGCAGTATTTT
>TRBJ2-2|-|16|TRBD1|TRBV9
CASSAAGQGYTGELFF
TGTGCCAGCAGCGCCGCGGGACAGGGGTACACCGGGGAGCTGTTTTTT
>TRBJ1-4|-|15|-|TRBV25-1
CASSDPRGGDEKLFF
TGTGCCAGCAGTGACCCTAGGGGAGGGGATGAAAAACTGTTTTTT
>TRBJ2-7|-|15|TRBD1|TRBV7-2
CASSMGQGAYYEQYF
TGTGCCAGCAGCATGGGACAGGGGGCTTACTACGAGCAGTACTTC
>TRBJ1-2|few|17|-|TRBV7-2
CASSQRGLGLRDYGYTF
TGTGCCAGCAGTCAACGGGGTTTAGGGCTAAGGGACTATGGCTACACCTTC
>TRBJ1-2|-|13|-|TRBV2
CASSVRTADGYTF
TGTGCCAGCAGTGTTCGAACAGCTGATGGCTACACCTTC
>TRBJ2-7|-|19|-|TRBV21-1
CASSKIGARQGLAKYEQYF
TGTGCCAGCAGCAAAATAGGGGCAAGGCAAGGACTAGCGAAATACGAGCAGTACTTC
>TRBJ2-1|-|16|TRBD2|TRBV7-9
CASSPTSASSYNEQFF
TGTGCCAGCAGCCCCACTAGCGCGTCGTCCTACAATGAGCAGTTCTTC
>TRBJ2-7|few|15|TRBD2|TRBV18
CASSPRAGEAYEQYF
TGTGCCAGCTCACCACGGGCGGGAGAGGCCTACGAGCAGTACTTC
>TRBJ2-1|-|14|-|TRBV5-5
CASSLALLRVEQFF
TGTGCCAGCAGCTTGGCACTCCTCAGGGTGGAGCAGTTCTTC
>TRBJ2-1|-|16|-|TRBV30
CAWSVQLTGANNEQFF
TGTGCCTGGAGTGTACAGCTAACAGGAGCAAACAATGAGCAGTTCTTC